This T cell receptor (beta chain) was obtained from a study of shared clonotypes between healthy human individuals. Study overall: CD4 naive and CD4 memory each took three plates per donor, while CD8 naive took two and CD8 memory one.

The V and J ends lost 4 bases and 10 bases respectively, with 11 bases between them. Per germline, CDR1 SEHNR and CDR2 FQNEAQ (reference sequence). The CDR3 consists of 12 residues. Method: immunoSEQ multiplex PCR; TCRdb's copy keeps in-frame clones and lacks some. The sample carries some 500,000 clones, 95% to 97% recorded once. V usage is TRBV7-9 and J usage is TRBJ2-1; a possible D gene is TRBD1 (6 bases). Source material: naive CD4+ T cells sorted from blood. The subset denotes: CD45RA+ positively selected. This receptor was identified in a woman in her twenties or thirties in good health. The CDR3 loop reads CASSSDSVEQFF. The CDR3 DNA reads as TGTGCCAGCAGCTCGGACAGCGTCGAGCAGTTCTTC.